This T cell receptor beta chain was recovered during a study of tumor and adjacent non-tumor tissue in lung cancer. Study overall: Patients were aged roughly 31 to 76, some 10 men and about five women, stage I to III. The study's findings and limits: Higher tumor TCR diversity was associated with shorter survival. Normal lung showed higher cumulative top 100 clone frequency than tumor.

The CDR3 spans 15 amino acids, including both terminal residues. CDR1 and CDR2 (germline): LGHNT, FRNRAP. A modified ARM-PCR protocol with three rounds of nested PCR amplified TCRbeta. TCRdb re-called the multiplex PCR reads with MiXCR, one entry per CDR3 protein. The data show around 70,000 distinct CDR3 sequences, with about 61% seen just once and around 21% held by the top ten. Details on this clonotype: Its antigen is currently unknown. This may be a read error, as it is one base from a much larger clone. It is unclear where the CDR3 begins or ends on the DNA, so no DNA is shown, and the CDR3 is as TCRdb lists it.

The template was RNA from unsorted bulk tissue. Newly diagnosed lung cancer patients had thoracic surgery in China, August–late 2014, without prior chemotherapy. Sequenced sample: lung tumor tissue. This clonotype originated in a man aged 50-59 years with non-small cell lung cancer. The chain has TRBV12-5 and TRBJ2-5; the D call of TRBD2 is as the table states it, not checked on the DNA. This chain's CDR3 is CASVASGSFWETRYF.